This T cell receptor (beta chain) was observed in a study of blood T cell repertoires in COVID-19. Study-wide context: The cDNA or gDNA used as material had been derived from T cells, B-cell-depleted T cells, or PBMCs.

Participants were placed into cohorts based on the clinical history they reported. The CDR3 spans 15 residues. Trimming stripped 1 base from V and 6 bases from J, with 13 bases between. Germline loops: CDR1 SGHTA, CDR2 FQGNSA. Using immunoSEQ multiplex PCR, the repertoire was profiled, and TCRdb retains in-frame clones only, with some absent. Altogether roughly 140,000 clones are present, roughly 84% being singletons, with the ten largest covering under 4.5%. This clone was seen once. This TCR was sampled from a man aged 50 or older in a cohort exposed to, infected with or recovered from COVID-19 (not recorded which). Sample: PBMCs or T cells enriched from blood (not recorded which). V and J are TRBV7-2 and TRBJ1-5; D gene ambiguous. The CDR3 loop reads CASSLDSGMGQPQHF. The CDR3 nucleotides read TGTGCCAGCAGCTTAGACTCCGGGATGGGTCAGCCCCAGCATTTT.